The 13 T cell receptor beta chains below all came from one sample that was sequenced in a study of CXCR3-negative and CXCR3-positive naive CD8 T cells (dated by TCRdb to between 2019 and 2020). Sequencing took place on a NextSeq 550. The Human TCR Profiling Kit (MiLaboratory) was used to prepare UMI-labeled 5' RACE TRB cDNA libraries. TCRdb reanalyzed the reads, keeping one entry per CDR3 protein sequence and omitting DNA. The sample's own table lists tens of thousands of distinct CDR3 sequences. The top ten clonotypes cover more than 12% of the sample. Sequencing was carried out using memory CD8+ T cells from blood. The meaning of the sample's cell subset or site label: conventional CD8+ memory T cells (TMEM), sorted as controls. The receptors were sampled from a human donor in good health. Some clones in this sample may be carry-over from other donors' samples.

This chain links TRBV20-1 with TRBJ2-1; TCRdb's assignment of TRBD2 cannot be checked, as there is no DNA. The CDR3 consists of 14 residues. CDR1 and CDR2 from the germline V gene are DFQATT and SNEGSKA (reference sequence). CDR3: CSAKGRIPYNEQFF.

The V gene is TRBV7-6, the J gene TRBJ2-1. Germline lookup yields CDR1 SGHVS and CDR2 FNYEAQ. This CDR3 comprises 14 residues. The CDR3 sequence: CASSLGSSYNEQFF.

The chain couples TRBV28 to TRBJ1-1. This CDR3 comprises 12 residues. Germline values: CDR1 MDHEN, CDR2 SYDVKM. This CDR3 is CASSFMNTEAFF.

The V call is TRBV29-1, the J call TRBJ2-5; there is no DNA to check the TCRdb D call of TRBD1. The CDR3 extends over 14 amino acids. Looked up from germline, CDR1 is SQVTM and CDR2 is ANQGSEA. CDR3 sequence reads: CSVGGGPAGETQYF.

The rearrangement uses TRBV5-1 and TRBJ2-1; TCRdb's assignment of TRBD1 cannot be checked, as there is no DNA. The CDR3 length is 15 residues. CDR1 is SGHRS and CDR2 is YFSETQ in the germline V gene. CDR3 amino acids: CASSLGGLSYNEQFF.

CDR3 sequence reads: CSVVENADYEQYF. V and J are TRBV29-1 and TRBJ2-7. This CDR3 is built from 13 residues. Per the germline V gene, CDR1 is SQVTM and CDR2 is ANQGSEA.

The CDR3 loop reads CASSLSWDREGQETQYF. The chain joins TRBV7-8 to TRBJ2-5; TCRdb designates TRBD1, a call that cannot be tested without DNA. CDR3 length: 17 residues. Germline V CDR1 and CDR2: SGHVS, FQNEAQ. The whole variable domain, remainder taken from reference TRBV7-8 and TRBJ2-5, is GAGVSQSPRYKVAKRGQDVALRCDPISGHVSLFWYQQALGQGPEFLTYFQNEAQLDKSGLPSDRFFAERPEGSVSTLKIQRTQQEDSAVYLCASSLSWDREGQETQYFGPGTRLLVL.

The chain employs TRBV29-1 and TRBJ2-7; TCRdb picks TRBD1, but there is no DNA to check that call. The CDR3 consists of 15 residues. Germline V lookup: CDR1 SQVTM, CDR2 ANQGSEA. CDR3: CSVFSRIDRGYEQYF.

The genes are TRBV7-2 and TRBJ2-1; with no DNA, the TCRdb D assignment of TRBD2 cannot be verified. CDR1 is SGHTA, CDR2 FQGNSA, per germline. CDR3 length: 15 amino acids. CDR3 sequence: CASSLGQREVEEQFF.

The V gene is TRBV27, the J gene TRBJ2-2; TCRdb names TRBD1, which stays unverified in the absence of DNA. The CDR3 runs to 15 residues. Germline V gene sequence: CDR1 MNHEY, CDR2 SMNVEV (reference sequence). The CDR3 protein is CASSLHRGNTGELFF.

V and J are TRBV28 and TRBJ2-5; TCRdb names TRBD2, which stays unverified in the absence of DNA. CDR3 size: 17 residues. CDR1 and CDR2 (germline): MDHEN, SYDVKM. CDR3 loop: CASSFEASGGSAETQYF.

The rearrangement joins TRBV5-5 to TRBJ1-1. The CDR3 is made up of 15 amino acids. Germline assignment: CDR1 SGHKS and CDR2 YYEKEE (reference sequence). CDR3 in amino acids: CASSTRSGEITEAFF.

V usage is TRBV10-3 and J usage is TRBJ2-1; no DNA is available, so the TRBD1 call from TCRdb remains unchecked. The CDR3 is 19 residues long. Germline CDR1 and CDR2: ENHRY and SYGVKD. The CDR3 reads CAISEPLKTGGSAYNEQFF.